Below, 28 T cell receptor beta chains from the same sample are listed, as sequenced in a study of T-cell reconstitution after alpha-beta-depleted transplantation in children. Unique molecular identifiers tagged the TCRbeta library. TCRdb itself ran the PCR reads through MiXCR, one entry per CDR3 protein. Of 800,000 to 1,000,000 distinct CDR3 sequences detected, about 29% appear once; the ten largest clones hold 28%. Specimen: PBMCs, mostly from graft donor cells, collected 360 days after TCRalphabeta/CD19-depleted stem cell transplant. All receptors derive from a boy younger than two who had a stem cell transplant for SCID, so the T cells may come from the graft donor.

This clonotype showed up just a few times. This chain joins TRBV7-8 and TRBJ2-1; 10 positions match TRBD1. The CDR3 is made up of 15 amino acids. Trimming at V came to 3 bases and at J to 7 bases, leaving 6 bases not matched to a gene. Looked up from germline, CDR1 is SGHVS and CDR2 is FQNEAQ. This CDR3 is CASSLAGQGLNEQFF. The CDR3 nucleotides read TGTGCCAGCAGCTTGGCGGGACAGGGGTTGAATGAGCAGTTCTTC.

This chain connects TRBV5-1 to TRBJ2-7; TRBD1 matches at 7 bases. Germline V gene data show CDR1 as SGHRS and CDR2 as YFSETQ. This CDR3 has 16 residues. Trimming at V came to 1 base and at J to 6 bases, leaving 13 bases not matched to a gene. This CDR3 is CASSLPLQGRVSEQYF. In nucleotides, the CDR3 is TGCGCCAGCAGCTTGCCACTACAGGGGAGAGTAAGCGAGCAGTACTTC. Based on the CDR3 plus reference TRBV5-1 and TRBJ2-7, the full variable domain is KAGVTQTPRYLIKTRGQQVTLSCSPISGHRSVSWYQQTPGQGLQFLFEYFSETQRNKGNFPGRFSGRQFSNSRSEMNVSTLELGDSALYLCASSLPLQGRVSEQYFGPGTRLTVT.

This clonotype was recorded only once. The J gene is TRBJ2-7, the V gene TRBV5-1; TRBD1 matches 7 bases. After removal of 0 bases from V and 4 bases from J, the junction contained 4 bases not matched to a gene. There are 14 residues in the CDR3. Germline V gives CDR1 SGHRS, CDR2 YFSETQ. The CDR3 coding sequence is TGCGCCAGCAGCTTGGTAGGGGGCCAGTACGAGCAGTACTTC. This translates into CASSLVGGQYEQYF.

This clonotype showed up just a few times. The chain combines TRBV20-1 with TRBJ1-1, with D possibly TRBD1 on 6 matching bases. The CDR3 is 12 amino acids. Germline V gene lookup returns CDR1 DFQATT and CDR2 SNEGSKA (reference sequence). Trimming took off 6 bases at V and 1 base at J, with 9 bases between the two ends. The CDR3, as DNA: TGCAGTGCGGGGGCAGCGAACACTGAAGCTTTCTTT. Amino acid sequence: CSAGAANTEAFF.

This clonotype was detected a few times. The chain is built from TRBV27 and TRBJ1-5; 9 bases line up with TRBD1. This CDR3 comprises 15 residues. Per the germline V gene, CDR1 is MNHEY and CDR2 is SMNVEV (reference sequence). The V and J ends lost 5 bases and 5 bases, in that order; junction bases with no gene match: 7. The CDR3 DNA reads TGTGCCAGCAGTGCGGGACAGGGCTTATATCAGCCCCAGCATTTT. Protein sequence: CASSAGQGLYQPQHF.

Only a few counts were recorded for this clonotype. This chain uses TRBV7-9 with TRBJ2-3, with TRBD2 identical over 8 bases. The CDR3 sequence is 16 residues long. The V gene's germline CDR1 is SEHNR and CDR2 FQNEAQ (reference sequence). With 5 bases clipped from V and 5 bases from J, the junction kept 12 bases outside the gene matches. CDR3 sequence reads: CASSPWTSIEVDTQYF. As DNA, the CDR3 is TGTGCCAGCAGCCCCTGGACTAGCATCGAAGTAGATACGCAGTATTTT.

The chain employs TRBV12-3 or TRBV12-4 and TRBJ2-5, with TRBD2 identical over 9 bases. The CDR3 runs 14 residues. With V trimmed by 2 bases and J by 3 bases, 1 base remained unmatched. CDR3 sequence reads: CASSLSGRKETQYF. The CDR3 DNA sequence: TGTGCCAGCAGTTTAAGCGGGAGGAAAGAGACCCAGTACTTC.

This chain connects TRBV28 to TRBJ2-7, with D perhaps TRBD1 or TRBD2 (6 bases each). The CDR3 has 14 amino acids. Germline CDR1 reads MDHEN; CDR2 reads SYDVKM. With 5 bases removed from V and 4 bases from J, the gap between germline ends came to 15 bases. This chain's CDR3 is CASSDLQGGYEQYF. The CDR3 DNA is TGTGCCAGCAGTGACCTACAGGGAGGTTACGAGCAGTACTTC.

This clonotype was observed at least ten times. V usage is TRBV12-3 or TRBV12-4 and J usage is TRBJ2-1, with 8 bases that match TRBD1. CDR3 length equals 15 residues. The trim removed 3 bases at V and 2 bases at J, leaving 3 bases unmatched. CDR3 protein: CASSLDRAAYNEQFF. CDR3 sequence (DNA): TGTGCCAGCAGTTTGGACAGGGCAGCCTACAATGAGCAGTTCTTC.

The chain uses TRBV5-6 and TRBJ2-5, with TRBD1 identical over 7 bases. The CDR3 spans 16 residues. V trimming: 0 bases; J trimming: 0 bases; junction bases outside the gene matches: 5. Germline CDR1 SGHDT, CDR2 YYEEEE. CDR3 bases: TGTGCCAGCAGCTTGGCCCCCAGGGGGTACCAAGAGACCCAGTACTTC. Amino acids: CASSLAPRGYQETQYF.

CDR3 amino acids: CASSQDVSGTEAFF. CDR3 in DNA: TGCGCCAGCAGCCAAGATGTGAGCGGCACTGAAGCTTTCTTT. V usage is TRBV4-3 and J usage is TRBJ1-1; D call uncertain. The length of the CDR3 is 14 residues. V was pared by 0 bases and J by 4 bases, with 9 bases between. Germline values: CDR1 LGHNA, CDR2 YSLEER.

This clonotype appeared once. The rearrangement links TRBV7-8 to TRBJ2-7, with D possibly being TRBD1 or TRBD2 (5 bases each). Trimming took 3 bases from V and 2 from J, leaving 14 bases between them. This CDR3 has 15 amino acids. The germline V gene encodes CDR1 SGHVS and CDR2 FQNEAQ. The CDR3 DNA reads TGTGCCAGCAGCTTTCAACCGGGGCGGGCCTACGAGCAGTACTTC. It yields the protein CASSFQPGRAYEQYF. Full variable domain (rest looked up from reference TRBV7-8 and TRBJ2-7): GAGVSQSPRYKVAKRGQDVALRCDPISGHVSLFWYQQALGQGPEFLTYFQNEAQLDKSGLPSDRFFAERPEGSVSTLKIQRTQQEDSAVYLCASSFQPGRAYEQYFGPGTRLTVT.

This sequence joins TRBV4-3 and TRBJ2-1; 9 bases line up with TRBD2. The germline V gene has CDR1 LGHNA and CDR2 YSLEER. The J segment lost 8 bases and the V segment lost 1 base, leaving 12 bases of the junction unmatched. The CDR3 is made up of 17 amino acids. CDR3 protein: CASSQGVAGARGDEQFF. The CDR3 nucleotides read TGCGCCAGCAGCCAAGGGGTAGCGGGGGCTCGGGGGGATGAGCAGTTCTTC.

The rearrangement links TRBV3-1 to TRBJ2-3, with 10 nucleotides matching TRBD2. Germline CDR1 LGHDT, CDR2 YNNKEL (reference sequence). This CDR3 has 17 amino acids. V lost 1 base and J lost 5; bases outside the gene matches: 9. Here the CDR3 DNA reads TGTGCCAGCAGCCAAGGGTTCAGCGGGGGGGCTGAAGATACGCAGTATTTT. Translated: CASSQGFSGGAEDTQYF.

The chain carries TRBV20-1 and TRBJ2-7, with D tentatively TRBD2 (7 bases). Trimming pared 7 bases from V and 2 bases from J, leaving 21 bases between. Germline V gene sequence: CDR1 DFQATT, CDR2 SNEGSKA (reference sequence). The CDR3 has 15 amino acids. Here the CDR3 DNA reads TGCAGTGTTGGGGCCCGGGGGGCCGGAACCTACGAGCAGTACTTC. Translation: CSVGARGAGTYEQYF.

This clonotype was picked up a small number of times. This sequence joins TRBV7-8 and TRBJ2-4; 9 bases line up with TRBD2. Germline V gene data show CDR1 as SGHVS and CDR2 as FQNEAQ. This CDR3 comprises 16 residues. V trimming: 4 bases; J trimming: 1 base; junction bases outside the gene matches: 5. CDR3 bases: TGTGCCAGCAGCTGGGGCGGGGGGGCGGCCAAAAACATTCAGTACTTC. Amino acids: CASSWGGGAAKNIQYF. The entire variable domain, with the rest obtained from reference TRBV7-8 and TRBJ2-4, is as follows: GAGVSQSPRYKVAKRGQDVALRCDPISGHVSLFWYQQALGQGPEFLTYFQNEAQLDKSGLPSDRFFAERPEGSVSTLKIQRTQQEDSAVYLCASSWGGGAAKNIQYFGAGTRLSVL.

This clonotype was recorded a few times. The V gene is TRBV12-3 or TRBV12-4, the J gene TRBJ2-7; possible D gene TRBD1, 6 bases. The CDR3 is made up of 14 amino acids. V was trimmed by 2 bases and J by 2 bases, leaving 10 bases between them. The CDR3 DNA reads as TGTGCCAGCAGTTTACACAGGGTGGCCTACGAGCAGTACTTC. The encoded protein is CASSLHRVAYEQYF.

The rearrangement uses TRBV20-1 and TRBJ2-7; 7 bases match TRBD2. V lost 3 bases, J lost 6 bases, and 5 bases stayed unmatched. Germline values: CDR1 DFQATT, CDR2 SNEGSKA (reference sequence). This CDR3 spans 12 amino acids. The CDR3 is CSARESGGEQYF. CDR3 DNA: TGCAGTGCTAGGGAATCGGGAGGCGAGCAGTACTTC.

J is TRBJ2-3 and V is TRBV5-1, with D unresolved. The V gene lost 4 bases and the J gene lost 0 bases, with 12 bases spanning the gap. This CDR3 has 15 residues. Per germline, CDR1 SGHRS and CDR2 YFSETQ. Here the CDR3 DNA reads TGCGCCAGCAGCCGGCGAAGTGTAAGCACAGATACGCAGTATTTT. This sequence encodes CASSRRSVSTDTQYF.

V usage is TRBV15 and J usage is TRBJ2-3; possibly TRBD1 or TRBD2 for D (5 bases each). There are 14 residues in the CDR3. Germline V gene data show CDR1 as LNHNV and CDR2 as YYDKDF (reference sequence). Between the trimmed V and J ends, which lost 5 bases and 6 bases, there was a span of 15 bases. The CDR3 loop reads CATSLRDRRDTQYF. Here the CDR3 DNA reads TGTGCCACCAGCCTCCGGGACCGGCGGGATACGCAGTATTTT.

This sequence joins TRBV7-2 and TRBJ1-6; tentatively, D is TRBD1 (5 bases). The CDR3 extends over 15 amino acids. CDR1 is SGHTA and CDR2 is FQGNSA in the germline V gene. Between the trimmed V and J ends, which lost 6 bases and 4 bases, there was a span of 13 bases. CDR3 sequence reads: CASSYAGLYNSPLHF. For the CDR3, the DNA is TGTGCCAGCAGTTATGCAGGGTTGTATAATTCACCCCTCCACTTT.

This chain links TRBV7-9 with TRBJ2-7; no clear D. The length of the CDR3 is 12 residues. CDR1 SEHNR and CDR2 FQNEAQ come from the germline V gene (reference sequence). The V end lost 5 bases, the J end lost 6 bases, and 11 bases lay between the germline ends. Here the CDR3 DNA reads TGTGCCAGCAGCCCCTTGCGGTCCGAGCAGTACTTC. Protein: CASSPLRSEQYF.

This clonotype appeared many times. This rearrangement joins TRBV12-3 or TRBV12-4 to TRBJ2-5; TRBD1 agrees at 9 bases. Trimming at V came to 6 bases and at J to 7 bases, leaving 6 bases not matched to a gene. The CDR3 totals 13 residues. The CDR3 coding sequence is TGTGCCAGCAGATACAGGGGGCCGGGGACCCAGTACTTC. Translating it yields CASRYRGPGTQYF.

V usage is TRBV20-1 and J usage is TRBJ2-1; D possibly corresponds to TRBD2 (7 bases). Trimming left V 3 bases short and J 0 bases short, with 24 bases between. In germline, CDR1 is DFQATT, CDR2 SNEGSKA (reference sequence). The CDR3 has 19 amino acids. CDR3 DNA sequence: TGCAGTGCTAGCTTGTCGGGGGGCCCGGGCGGTAGCTCCTACAATGAGCAGTTCTTC. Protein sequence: CSASLSGGPGGSSYNEQFF.

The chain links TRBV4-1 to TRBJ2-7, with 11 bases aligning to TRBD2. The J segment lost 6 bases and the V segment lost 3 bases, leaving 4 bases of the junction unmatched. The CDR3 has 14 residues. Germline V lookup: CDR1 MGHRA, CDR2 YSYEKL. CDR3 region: CASSHSGGDSEQYF. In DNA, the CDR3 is TGCGCCAGCAGCCATAGCGGGGGGGATAGCGAGCAGTACTTC.

The CDR3 spells CASSRTSEPYNEQFF. Here the CDR3 DNA reads TGTGCCAGCAGTAGGACTAGCGAACCTTACAATGAGCAGTTCTTC. The chain joins TRBV6-5 to TRBJ2-1; 9 bases align to TRBD2. CDR1 MNHEY and CDR2 SVGAGI come from the germline V gene. This CDR3 has 15 amino acids. The ends lost 5 bases at V and 4 bases at J; junction bases unmatched: 6.

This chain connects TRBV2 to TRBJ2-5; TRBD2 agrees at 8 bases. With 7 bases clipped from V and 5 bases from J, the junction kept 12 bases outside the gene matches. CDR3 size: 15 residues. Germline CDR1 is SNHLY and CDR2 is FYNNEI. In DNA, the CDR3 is TGTGCCAGCACCGGGAGGCGGGGGGTTAAGGAGACCCAGTACTTC. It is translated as CASTGRRGVKETQYF.

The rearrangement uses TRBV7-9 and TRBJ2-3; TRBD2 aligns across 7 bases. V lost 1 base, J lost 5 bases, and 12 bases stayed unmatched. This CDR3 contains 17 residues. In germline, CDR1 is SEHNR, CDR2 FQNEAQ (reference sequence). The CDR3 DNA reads TGTGCCAGCAGCTTAGATGTGTCTAGCGGATCAATAGATACGCAGTATTTT. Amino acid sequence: CASSLDVSSGSIDTQYF. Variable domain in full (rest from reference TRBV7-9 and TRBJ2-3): DTGVSQNPRHKITKRGQNVTFRCDPISEHNRLYWYRQTLGQGPEFLTYFQNEAQLEKSRLLSDRFSAERPKGSFSTLEIQRTEQGDSAMYLCASSLDVSSGSIDTQYFGPGTRLTVL.